This T cell receptor (beta chain) was sequenced during a study of TIL therapy for anti-PD-1-resistant metastatic lung cancer. The overall study: Median tumor PD-L1 proportion score was roughly 5.9%. Most patients had lung adenocarcinoma; a handful of tumors were EGFR-mutant, two ALK-rearranged; half smoked currently or formerly.

The time point here: pre-treatment sample, taken before nivolumab and TIL therapy. This was the immunoSEQ v3 assay. Sequencing was performed with immunoSEQ multiplex PCR; in TCRdb, only in-frame clones are kept and a portion is missing. The sample has some 45,000 clones, about 86% seen once. The V segment lost 5 bases and the J segment 0 bases; nucleotides outside the gene matches: 6. CDR3 length: 15 residues. Per germline, CDR1 SGHNT and CDR2 YENEEA. This TCR came from a person aged 30 to 80 with non-small cell lung cancer. This material consisted of blood, taken at baseline. This chain links TRBV11-3 with TRBJ2-5; TRBD1 agrees at 7 bases. CDR3 residues: CASSVGTVYQETQYF. CDR3 DNA sequence: TGTGCCAGCAGCGTCGGGACAGTCTACCAAGAGACCCAGTACTTC. Using reference TRBV11-3 and TRBJ2-5 for the parts outside the CDR3, the full variable domain is EAGVVQSPRYKIIEKKQPVAFWCNPISGHNTLYWYLQNLGQGPELLIRYENEEAVDDSQLPKDRFSAERLKGVDSTLKIQPAELGDSAVYLCASSVGTVYQETQYFGPGTRLLVL.